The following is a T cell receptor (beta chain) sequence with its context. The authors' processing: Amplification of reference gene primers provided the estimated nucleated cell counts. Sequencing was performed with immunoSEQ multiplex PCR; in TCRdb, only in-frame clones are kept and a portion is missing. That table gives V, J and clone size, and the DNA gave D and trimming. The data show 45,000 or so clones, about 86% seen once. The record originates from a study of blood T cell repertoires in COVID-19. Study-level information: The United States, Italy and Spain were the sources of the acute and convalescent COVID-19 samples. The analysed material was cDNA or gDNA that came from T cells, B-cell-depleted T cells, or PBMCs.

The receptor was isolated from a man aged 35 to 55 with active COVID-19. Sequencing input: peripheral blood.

The CDR3 is CASRKQGSGNTIYF. CDR3 bases: TGTGCCAGCAGGAAACAGGGCTCTGGAAACACCATATATTTT. The rearrangement joins TRBV6-5 to TRBJ1-3; a possible D gene is TRBD1 (6 bases). Germline CDR1 is MNHEY and CDR2 is SVGAGI. The CDR3 contains 14 residues. V gave up 6 bases and J gave up 0 bases, with 9 bases separating them.